Each of the 28 T cell receptor beta chains below was sequenced from the same sample in a study of blood T cells in healthy people across ages. Primers used in a second PCR of roughly 6 to 11 cycles were a sample-barcoded 5' primer and a J-beta primer mix. TCRdb recomputed calls from the 5' RACE reads with MiXCR, one row per CDR3 protein. The sample yields hundreds of thousands of distinct CDR3 sequences, roughly 47% seen once. Sequencing used blood. All receptors derive from a woman aged 55-75 years in good health.

The chain employs TRBV20-1 and TRBJ2-3; D might be TRBD1 (6 bases). The germline V gene has CDR1 DFQATT and CDR2 SNEGSKA (reference sequence). This CDR3 contains 15 residues. The V end lost 3 bases, the J end lost 2 bases, and 15 bases lay between the germline ends. This CDR3 reads CSASARDTNTDTQYF. The CDR3, as DNA: TGCAGTGCTAGCGCCAGGGACACAAACACAGATACGCAGTATTTT.

The J gene is TRBJ2-3, the V gene TRBV29-1; D unresolved. Trimming stripped 4 bases from V and 5 bases from J, with 7 bases between. The CDR3 loop spans 11 amino acids. Germline V gene data show CDR1 as SQVTM and CDR2 as ANQGSEA. CDR3 DNA sequence: TGCAGCGTTGTTAGGGAAGATACGCAGTATTTT. It yields the protein CSVVREDTQYF.

This clonotype has a handful of counts. This may arise from a read error, as a much more abundant clone is one base away. V gene TRBV7-2 combines with J gene TRBJ2-1; D not resolved. TRBJ2-7 matches the DNA end more closely, so the J call is doubtful. Germline V gene sequence: CDR1 SGHTA, CDR2 FQGNSA. CDR3 length: 14 amino acids. The CDR3 DNA follows: TGTGCCAGCAGCGCAGACTTCTCCTACAATGAGCAGTACTTC. Translated: CASSADFSYNEQYF.

V gene TRBV5-1 combines with J gene TRBJ1-1, with 8 bases aligning to TRBD1. Trimming at V came to 4 bases and at J to 4 bases, leaving 12 bases not matched to a gene. This CDR3 spans 16 amino acids. Germline V gene data show CDR1 as SGHRS and CDR2 as YFSETQ. The CDR3 DNA reads as TGCGCCAGCAGCCTTGGGGCAGGGGGCCAGGGCACTGAAGCTTTCTTT. Translating gives CASSLGAGGQGTEAFF. The whole variable domain, filled in from reference TRBV5-1 and TRBJ1-1, reads KAGVTQTPRYLIKTRGQQVTLSCSPISGHRSVSWYQQTPGQGLQFLFEYFSETQRNKGNFPGRFSGRQFSNSRSEMNVSTLELGDSALYLCASSLGAGGQGTEAFFGQGTRLTVV.

The V call is TRBV11-2, the J call TRBJ2-5; 8 bases align to TRBD2. The CDR3 sequence is 15 residues long. V trimming: 5 bases; J trimming: 2 bases; junction bases outside the gene matches: 7. CDR1 is SGHAT, CDR2 FQNNGV, per germline. The CDR3 loop reads CASSTAGAPQETQYF. The CDR3 region has the DNA TGTGCCAGCAGCACAGCGGGGGCTCCACAAGAGACCCAGTACTTC.

The chain recombines TRBV18 with TRBJ1-1; D may be TRBD1 (5 bases). The length of the CDR3 is 13 residues. V was clipped by 0 bases and J by 6 bases, with 8 bases between them. The germline gives CDR1 KGHSH, CDR2 LQKENI. CDR3 DNA: TGTGCCAGCTCACCACCCGGGACGCCTGAAGCTTTCTTT. This gives the protein CASSPPGTPEAFF.

The V call is TRBV6-6, the J call TRBJ1-4; D unresolved. CDR1 is MNHNY and CDR2 is SVGAGI in the germline V gene (reference sequence). This CDR3 is built from 14 residues. Trimming stripped 2 bases from V and 8 bases from J, with 12 bases between. DNA of the CDR3: TGTGCCAGCAGTTACGCAGGACTCGGGGAAAAACTGTTTTTT. Its protein is CASSYAGLGEKLFF.

The genes are TRBV6-1 and TRBJ2-1, with D uncertain. V was cut by 0 bases and J by 12 bases, with 9 bases left in between. Germline CDR1 MNHNS, CDR2 SASEGT. The CDR3 is made up of 12 amino acids. The DNA for the CDR3 is TGTGCCAGCAGTGAAGCTAGCCTGGGGCAGTTCTTC. Translating gives CASSEASLGQFF.

The gene calls are TRBV5-6 and TRBJ1-1; D might be TRBD1 (6 bases). This CDR3 has 15 amino acids. V was trimmed by 0 bases and J by 0 bases, leaving 9 bases between them. Germline values: CDR1 SGHDT, CDR2 YYEEEE. CDR3 region: CASSLAGVMNTEAFF. DNA for the CDR3: TGTGCCAGCAGCTTGGCAGGGGTGATGAACACTGAAGCTTTCTTT.

This clonotype has ten or more counts. This chain uses TRBV3-1 with TRBJ2-1; D is possibly TRBD1 (5 bases). V was shortened by 4 bases and J by 8 bases, with 9 bases between the two germline ends. Germline V lookup: CDR1 LGHDT, CDR2 YNNKEL (reference sequence). This CDR3 comprises 12 residues. The CDR3 nucleotides are TGTGCCAGCAGCCTCTTAGGGGATGAGCAGTTCTTC. This translates into CASSLLGDEQFF.

The chain couples TRBV12-3 or TRBV12-4 to TRBJ2-1; D tentatively reads TRBD1 or TRBD2 (5 bases each). V gave up 4 bases and J gave up 3 bases, with 13 bases separating them. There are 15 residues in the CDR3. The CDR3 is CASSSRRGYYNEQFF. The DNA for the CDR3 is TGTGCCAGCAGTTCCCGACGGGGCTACTACAATGAGCAGTTCTTC.

This clonotype was observed a single time. This sequence joins TRBV29-1 and TRBJ2-5; 13 bases match TRBD2. Matching the DNA end better, TRBJ2-7 makes the J call doubtful. CDR1 and CDR2 from the germline V gene are SQVTM and ANQGSEA. CDR3 length: 14 residues. The CDR3 reads CSVERLAGGYEQYF. CDR3 nucleotides: TGCAGCGTTGAGAGACTAGCGGGAGGCTACGAGCAGTACTTC.

This clonotype came up a few times. The chain combines TRBV4-1 with TRBJ2-1, with 10 bases fitting TRBD2. The germline V gene encodes CDR1 MGHRA and CDR2 YSYEKL. The ends lost 0 bases at V and 0 bases at J; junction bases unmatched: 8. The CDR3 has 19 residues. This chain's CDR3 is CASSQEASGSPSSYNEQFF. For the CDR3, the DNA is TGCGCCAGCAGCCAAGAAGCTAGCGGGAGTCCTAGCTCCTACAATGAGCAGTTCTTC.

A few counts support this clonotype. The chain combines TRBV12-3 or TRBV12-4 with TRBJ1-2, with D possibly matching TRBD1 (6 bases). V was pared by 3 bases and J by 1 base, with 12 bases between. This CDR3 spans 15 amino acids. For the CDR3, the DNA is TGTGCCAGCAGTTTTTCGGGACACCTTAACTATGGCTACACCTTC. The encoded protein is CASSFSGHLNYGYTF.

The gene calls are TRBV9 and TRBJ2-1; D may be TRBD2 (6 bases). Trimming took 0 bases from V and 2 from J, leaving 9 bases between them. Germline V gene data show CDR1 as SGDLS and CDR2 as YYNGEE. This CDR3 spans 15 amino acids. The CDR3 region is CASSVAGRPYNEQFF. CDR3 sequence (DNA): TGTGCCAGCAGCGTAGCAGGGAGGCCCTACAATGAGCAGTTCTTC.

Worth noting for this clonotype: Germline and junction disagree at one end, which may indicate a read error. The chain employs TRBV9 and TRBJ2-1; the match to TRBD2 covers 10 bases. From germline, CDR1 is SGDLS and CDR2 YYNGEE. The length of the CDR3 is 16 residues. The CDR3 loop reads CASGVELAGRYNEQFF. Written as DNA, the CDR3 is TGTGCCAGCGGCGTAGAACTAGCGGGACGCTACAATGAGCAGTTCTTC.

This clonotype showed up many times. The chain uses TRBV9 and TRBJ2-1, with a tentative D call TRBD2 (5 bases). Trimming removed 7 bases from V and 8 bases from J, with 22 bases in between. The CDR3 has 15 residues. Germline loops: CDR1 SGDLS, CDR2 YYNGEE. In DNA form, the CDR3 reads TGTGCCAGCTCAAAGGGATTAGAGGGCGTGGATGAGCAGTTCTTC. Protein: CASSKGLEGVDEQFF.

In its sample, this clonotype was seen a few times. The rearrangement uses TRBV12-3 or TRBV12-4 and TRBJ1-2; 9 bases fit TRBD1. Trimming cost V 6 bases and J 2 bases; bases outside gene matches: 13. CDR3 length: 17 residues. CDR3 region: CASSLPPGQGRNYGYTF. In DNA, the CDR3 is TGTGCCAGCAGCCTACCCCCGGGACAGGGCCGAAACTATGGCTACACCTTC.

This chain uses TRBV6-1 with TRBJ2-1; TRBD2 matches at 14 bases. Germline CDR1 and CDR2: MNHNS and SASEGT. This CDR3 region has 19 residues. Trimming took 0 bases from V and 2 from J; bases not matched to a gene: 6. The CDR3 loop is CASSEAGGLAGVPYNEQFF. CDR3 nucleotide sequence: TGTGCCAGCAGTGAAGCAGGGGGACTAGCGGGAGTTCCCTACAATGAGCAGTTCTTC.

This clonotype is a singleton in its sample. The chain employs TRBV7-2 and TRBJ2-1; the D gene is possibly TRBD1 (5 bases). Trimming left V 1 base short and J 8 bases short, with 12 bases between. The CDR3 totals 14 residues. CDR1 SGHTA and CDR2 FQGNSA come from the germline V gene. The CDR3 nucleotides read TGTGCCAGCAGCTTAGAAGTGGGGCGCGATGAGCAGTTCTTC. It yields the protein CASSLEVGRDEQFF.

This clonotype occurred a few times. Here the CDR3 reads CASSSGQSPQGTGELFF. The CDR3 DNA is TGCGCCAGCAGCTCGGGACAATCTCCTCAGGGCACCGGGGAGCTGTTTTTT. The chain couples TRBV5-1 to TRBJ2-2, with TRBD1 as a possible D gene (6 bases). The CDR3 totals 17 residues. V lost 3 bases to trimming and J lost 4 bases, with 19 bases between them. Per the germline V gene, CDR1 is SGHRS and CDR2 is YFSETQ.

This sequence joins TRBV7-9 and TRBJ1-2, with a weak D call TRBD1 (6 bases). Germline-derived CDR1 and CDR2 are SEHNR and FQNEAQ (reference sequence). There are 15 residues in the CDR3. Trimming cost V 11 bases and J 2 bases, with 21 bases left between them. The CDR3 coding sequence is TGTGCCGGCACACCTGGAGGGGGGTCAAACTATGGCTACACCTTC. Translating gives CAGTPGGGSNYGYTF.

This clonotype was seen a handful of times. V usage is TRBV6-5 and J usage is TRBJ2-3, with D perhaps matching TRBD2 (6 bases). Per germline, CDR1 MNHEY and CDR2 SVGAGI. The CDR3 runs 18 residues. V dropped 0 bases and J dropped 3 bases, with 19 bases sitting between them. CDR3 sequence: CASSYSRYAGTETDTQYF. DNA of the CDR3: TGTGCCAGCAGTTACTCGAGATATGCGGGGACGGAAACAGATACGCAGTATTTT.

This clonotype was found once. This could be a read error, since a much larger clone is one nucleotide away. The CDR3 reads CAISEPGGGPTGTQYF. In DNA, the CDR3 is TGTGCCATCAGTGAGCCGGGAGGGGGGCCCACAGGTACGCAGTATTTT. This rearrangement joins TRBV10-3 to TRBJ2-3; the match to TRBD2 covers 8 bases. CDR3 length: 16 residues. Germline CDR1 and CDR2: ENHRY and SYGVKD.

This chain uses TRBV7-9 with TRBJ2-1, with D perhaps matching TRBD2 (6 bases). The V gene lost 7 bases and the J gene lost 4 bases, with 17 bases spanning the gap. There are 15 residues in the CDR3. Germline CDR1 is SEHNR and CDR2 is FQNEAQ (reference sequence). Here the CDR3 reads CASNLRGSGYNEQFF. The CDR3 DNA reads TGTGCCAGCAACCTCCGCGGTAGCGGTTACAATGAGCAGTTCTTC.

This clonotype was found once. This chain connects TRBV20-1 to TRBJ1-2; 7 positions match TRBD1. Trimming cost V 5 bases and J 4 bases; bases outside gene matches: 10. The germline V gene encodes CDR1 DFQATT and CDR2 SNEGSKA (reference sequence). The CDR3 runs 14 residues. The CDR3 sequence: CSAQTGSSPYGYTF. The CDR3 DNA reads as TGCAGTGCTCAGACAGGGTCCTCGCCCTATGGCTACACCTTC.

This sequence joins TRBV7-6 and TRBJ1-4, with D possibly being TRBD1 (5 bases). Trimming left V 5 bases short and J 10 bases short, with 17 bases between. Germline-derived CDR1 and CDR2 are SGHVS and FNYEAQ. CDR3 length: 14 amino acids. CDR3 bases: TGTGCCAGCAGCCCCGGGACCCAGTCTGCAAAACTGTTTTTT. It is translated as CASSPGTQSAKLFF. Full variable domain (missing parts from reference TRBV7-6 and TRBJ1-4): GAGVSQSPRYKVTKRGQDVALRCDPISGHVSLYWYRQALGQGPEFLTYFNYEAQQDKSGLPNDRFSAERPEGSISTLTIQRTEQRDSAMYRCASSPGTQSAKLFFGSGTQLSVL.

Regarding this clonotype: This may be a read error: a much more frequent sequence differs by one nucleotide. The genes are TRBV4-3 and TRBJ2-3; no clear D gene. With 8 bases removed from V and 1 base from J, the gap between germline ends came to 13 bases. Germline-derived CDR1 and CDR2 are LGHNA and YSLEER. This CDR3 is 14 amino acids long. This CDR3 reads CASGPDIRTDTQYF. DNA for the CDR3: TGCGCCAGCGGCCCCGACATCCGCACAGATACGCAGTATTTT.